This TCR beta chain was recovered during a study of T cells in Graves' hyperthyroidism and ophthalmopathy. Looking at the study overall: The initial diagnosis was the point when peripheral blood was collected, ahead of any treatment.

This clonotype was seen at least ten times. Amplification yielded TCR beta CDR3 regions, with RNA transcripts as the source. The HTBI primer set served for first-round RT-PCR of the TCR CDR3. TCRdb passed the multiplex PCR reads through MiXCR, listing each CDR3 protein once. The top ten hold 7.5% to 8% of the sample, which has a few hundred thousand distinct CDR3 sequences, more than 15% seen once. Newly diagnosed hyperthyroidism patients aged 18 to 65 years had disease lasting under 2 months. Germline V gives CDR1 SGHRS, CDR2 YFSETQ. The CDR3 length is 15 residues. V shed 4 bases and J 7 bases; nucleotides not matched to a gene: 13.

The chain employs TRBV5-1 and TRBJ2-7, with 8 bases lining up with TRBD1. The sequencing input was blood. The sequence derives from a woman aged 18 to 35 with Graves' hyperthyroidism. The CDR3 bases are TGCGCCAGCAGCATTAGGACAGGGAACGTGGGGGAGCAGTACTTC. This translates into CASSIRTGNVGEQYF.